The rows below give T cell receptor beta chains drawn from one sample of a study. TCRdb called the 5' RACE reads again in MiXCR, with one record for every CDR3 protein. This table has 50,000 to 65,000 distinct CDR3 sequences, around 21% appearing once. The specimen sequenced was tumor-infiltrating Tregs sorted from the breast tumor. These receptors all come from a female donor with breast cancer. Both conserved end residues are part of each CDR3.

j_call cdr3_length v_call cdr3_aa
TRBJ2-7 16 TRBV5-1 CASSLGAAGGTYEQYF
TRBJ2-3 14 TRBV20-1 CSARAGLDLDTQYF
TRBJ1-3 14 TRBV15 CASSRGDTGNTIYF
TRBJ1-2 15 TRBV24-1 CATSDGETGGYGHTF
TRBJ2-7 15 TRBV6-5 CASSYSGQGTYEQYF
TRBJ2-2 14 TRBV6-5 CASSWTQGAGELFF
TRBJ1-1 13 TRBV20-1 CSASKQGNTEAFF
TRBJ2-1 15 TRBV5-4 CASIPDGGLWNEQFF
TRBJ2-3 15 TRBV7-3 CASSLTGGRSVTQYF
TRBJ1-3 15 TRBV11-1 CASSWGSNNGNTIYF
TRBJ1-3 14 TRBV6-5 CASAQGHSGNTIYF
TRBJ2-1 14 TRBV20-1 CSAATYSRNNEQFF
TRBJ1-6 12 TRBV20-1 CSARDVGSPLHF
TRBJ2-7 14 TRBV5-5 CASSFVGPGYEQYF
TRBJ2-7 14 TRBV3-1 CASSQASQGFEQYF
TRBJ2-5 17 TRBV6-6 CASSYLLRTVKDETQYF
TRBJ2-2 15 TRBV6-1 CASSRNRGKTGELFF
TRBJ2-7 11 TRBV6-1 CATYRDYEQYF
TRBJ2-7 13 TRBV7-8 CASSLDSSYEQYF
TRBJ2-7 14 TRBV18 CASSSQGGGYEQYF
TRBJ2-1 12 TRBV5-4 CASSLDVDEQFF
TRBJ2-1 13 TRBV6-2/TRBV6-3 CASSFGRFNEQFF
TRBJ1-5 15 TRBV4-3 CASSPRTGGNQPQHF
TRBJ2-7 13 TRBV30 CAWRLERDTGQYF
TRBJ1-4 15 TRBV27 CASKNGKGLREKLFF
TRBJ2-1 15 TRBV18 CASSPSSGRPNEQFF
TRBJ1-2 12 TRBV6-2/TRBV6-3 CASSRADYGYAF
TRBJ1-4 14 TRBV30 CAWSKEGRAEKLFF
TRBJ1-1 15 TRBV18 CASSPTGGSNTEAFF
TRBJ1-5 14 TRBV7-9 CASSQGQGAQPQHF
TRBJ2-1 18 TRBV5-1 CASSSSLGLAGTYNEQFF
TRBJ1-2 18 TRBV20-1 CSARESLGGTGGDYGYTF
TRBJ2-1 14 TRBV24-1 CATSDLTGGNEQFF
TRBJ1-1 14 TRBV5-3 CARSGGREDTEAFF
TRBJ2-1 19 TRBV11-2 CASSPVGYSESLFECKQFF
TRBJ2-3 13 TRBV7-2 CASSFQREHLRYF
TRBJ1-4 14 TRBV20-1 CSASEGSTNEKLFF
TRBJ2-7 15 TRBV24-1 CATSDSGTAVFEQYF
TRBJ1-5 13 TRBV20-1 CSARDRFNQPQHF
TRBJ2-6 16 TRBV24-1 CATSDSRFAGANVLTF
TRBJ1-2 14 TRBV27 CASSVAGSNYGYTF
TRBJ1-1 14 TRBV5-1 CASRLDRENTEAFF
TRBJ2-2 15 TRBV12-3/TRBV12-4 CASSPLSGVPGELFF
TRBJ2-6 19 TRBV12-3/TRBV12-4 CASSSEGWLAGGGANVLTF
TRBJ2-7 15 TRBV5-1 CASRSWSNPSYEQYF
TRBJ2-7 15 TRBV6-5 CASSYSSTGGDEQYF
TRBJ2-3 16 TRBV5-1 CASSLRQRGSTDTQYF
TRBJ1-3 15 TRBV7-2 CASSPWRGSGNTIYF
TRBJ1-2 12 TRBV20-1 CLPCRGNYGYTF
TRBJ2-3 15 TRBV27 CASSVSRLGTDTQYF
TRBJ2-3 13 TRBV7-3 CASSSYLGDTQYF
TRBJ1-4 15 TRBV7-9 CASSLDEGRNEKLFF
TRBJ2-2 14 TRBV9 CASSVGGVGGELFF
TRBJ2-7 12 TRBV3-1 CASSPAGGEQYF
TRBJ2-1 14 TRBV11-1 CASSPSLGTGEQFF